The clone carrying this TCR beta chain was seen at least ten times. The antigen is not known. This record belongs to a study of T-cell memory formation after mild COVID-19. In the study overall: Clusters were largely donor specific. Study-wide points: The SARS-CoV-2 specificity of second-wave clones reaching peak at day 37 remained unverified. Shrinking CD4+ clones were chiefly CM and EM; CD8+ ones were chiefly EMRA. In pre-infection memory, a portion of responding clones appeared, which suggested that cross-reactive memory joined.

TCRdb recomputed calls from the 5' RACE reads with MiXCR, one row per CDR3 protein. In the table there are approximately 240,000 distinct CDR3 sequences, less than 20% of which are singletons. The CDR3 is 16 amino acids. The V gene's germline CDR1 is SEHNR and CDR2 FQNEAQ (reference sequence). The ends lost 1 base at V and 9 bases at J; junction bases unmatched: 8. Material for sequencing was PBMCs or a T cell subset sorted from them (not recorded which). The chain recombines TRBV7-9 with TRBJ2-5; 13 bases match TRBD2. The receptor comes from a man aged 18 to 30 who had mild COVID-19 (a few samples of this study predate the infection). Cell type and time point are not known. Here the CDR3 DNA reads TGTGCCAGCAGCTTAGGACTAGCGGGGGGCCAAGAATCCCAGTACTTC. Translated, it gives CASSLGLAGGQESQYF.